The 9 T cell receptor beta chains in this list originate from one sample, sequenced in a study of blood T cell repertoires in COVID-19. Here immunoSEQ multiplex PCR was the method, and the copy in TCRdb shows in-frame clones only, minus some. The sample has some 100,000 clones, roughly 86% seen once. What was sequenced was peripheral blood. The receptor source for this set is a man aged 50-59 years with active or convalescent COVID-19.

Comments on this clone: This sample includes further DNA sequences coding for the same CDR3. The rearrangement joins TRBV7-9 to TRBJ1-4, with D unclear. CDR1 is SEHNR and CDR2 is FQNEAQ in the germline V gene (reference sequence). V was pared by 1 base and J by 2 bases, with 11 bases between. The CDR3 is made up of 16 amino acids. The CDR3 reads CASSLVSGSTNEKLFF. The CDR3 region has the DNA TGTGCCAGCAGCTTAGTATCGGGATCGACTAATGAAAAACTGTTTTTT.

The genes are TRBV2 and TRBJ1-5; the D gene is possibly TRBD1 (5 bases). The CDR3 is made up of 13 amino acids. CDR1 and CDR2 from the germline V gene are SNHLY and FYNNEI. V lost 8 bases to trimming and J lost 3 bases, with 11 bases between them. CDR3 bases: TGTGCCAGCGGGGGAGGGAACAATCAGCCCCAGCATTTT. Protein sequence: CASGGGNNQPQHF.

This clone appeared once. This rearrangement joins TRBV2 to TRBJ2-2; the match to TRBD2 covers 7 bases. Germline assignment: CDR1 SNHLY and CDR2 FYNNEI. The CDR3 is 14 amino acids. J was trimmed by 5 bases and V by 7 bases; bases with no gene match: 7. In nucleotides, the CDR3 is TGTGCCAGCACCTGGGGGGGAGGAACCGGGGAGCTGTTTTTT. This translates into CASTWGGGTGELFF.

The chain combines TRBV2 with TRBJ2-7; TRBD2 aligns across 8 bases. The CDR3 spans 14 residues. Per the germline V gene, CDR1 is SNHLY and CDR2 is FYNNEI. V lost 7 bases to trimming and J lost 5 bases; unmatched junction nucleotides: 10. The CDR3 reads CASTDPPSGHEQYF. The CDR3 bases are TGTGCCAGCACCGACCCCCCTAGCGGGCACGAGCAGTACTTC.

This clone was counted a few times. The chain links TRBV4-3 to TRBJ2-5, with TRBD2 identical over 11 bases. Per germline, CDR1 LGHNA and CDR2 YSLEER. CDR3 length: 16 amino acids. After removal of 0 bases from V and 5 bases from J, the junction contained 5 bases not matched to a gene. In DNA, the CDR3 is TGCGCCAGCAGCCAAGAAGGCACTAGCGGGGGTGAGACCCAGTACTTC. It specifies CASSQEGTSGGETQYF.

The genes are TRBV6-2 or TRBV6-3 and TRBJ1-2; D ambiguous. The CDR3 contains 13 residues. V dropped 0 bases and J dropped 3 bases, with 5 bases sitting between them. Looked up from germline, CDR1 is MNHEY and CDR2 is SVGEGT. The DNA of the CDR3 is TGTGCCAGCAGTTACTCTACGGACTATGGCTACACCTTC. This encodes CASSYSTDYGYTF.

The rearrangement uses TRBV28 and TRBJ1-3, with no clear D. V lost 6 bases and J 2 bases, leaving 23 bases between the germline ends. CDR3 length: 18 amino acids. Germline V lookup: CDR1 MDHEN, CDR2 SYDVKM. CDR3 loop: CASSLSRYQTQAGNTIYF. CDR3 in DNA: TGTGCCAGCAGCCTGTCCCGATACCAGACGCAGGCTGGAAACACCATATATTTT.

The chain uses TRBV5-1 and TRBJ2-5, with 10 nucleotides matching TRBD2. The germline CDR1 and CDR2 sequences are SGHRS and YFSETQ. The CDR3 totals 14 residues. V lost 4 bases and J lost 2; bases outside the gene matches: 2. The CDR3 sequence: CASSLSGGQETQYF. The DNA of the CDR3 is TGCGCCAGCAGCCTTAGCGGGGGGCAAGAGACCCAGTACTTC.

To note about this clone: Relative to the germline gene, one junction end is altered; a read error may explain this. The chain uses TRBV4-3 and TRBJ2-5, with a tentative D call TRBD2 (7 bases). The V gene's germline CDR1 is LGHNA and CDR2 YSLEER. The CDR3 loop spans 15 amino acids. CDR3 in DNA: TGCGCCAGCAGCCAAGATACAGGGAGGGGAGAGGCCCAGTACTTC. The encoded protein is CASSQDTGRGEAQYF.